This T cell receptor beta chain was profiled in a study of shared T cell receptors in the human thymus. Some clones are missing from TCRdb's copy, which holds only in-frame ones; the method was immunoSEQ multiplex PCR. This table has 640,000 or so clones, 80% to 90% appearing once. The CDR3 totals 12 residues. V was cut by 4 bases and J by 7 bases, with 7 bases left in between. Germline lookup yields CDR1 MDHEN and CDR2 SYDVKM. This sample was also put to use in a study of human thymus T cells. From that paper: Thymic repertoires overlap heavily among unrelated individuals, related research has reported.

What was sequenced was thymocytes. This chain joins TRBV28 and TRBJ1-4; the D is unclear. This receptor was taken from a boy in the first two years of life with a congenital heart defect. CDR3 DNA sequence: TGTGCCAGCAGTTCCTCCGGTGAAAAACTGTTTTTT. Encoded protein: CASSSSGEKLFF.